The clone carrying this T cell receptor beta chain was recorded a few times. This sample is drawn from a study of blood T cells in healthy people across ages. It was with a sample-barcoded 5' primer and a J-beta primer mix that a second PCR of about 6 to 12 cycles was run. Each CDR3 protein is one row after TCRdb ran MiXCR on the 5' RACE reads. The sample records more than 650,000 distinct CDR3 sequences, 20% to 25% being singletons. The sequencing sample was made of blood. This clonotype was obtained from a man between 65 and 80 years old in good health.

The CDR3 DNA follows: TGTGCCAGCAGTTACGGGGGTCCGGACGGGCAGCCCCAGCATTTT. Its translation is CASSYGGPDGQPQHF. The chain joins TRBV6-2 or TRBV6-3 to TRBJ1-5; a weak D match, TRBD1 (5 bases). The V gene lost 2 bases and the J gene lost 7 bases, with 15 bases spanning the gap. Germline-derived CDR1 and CDR2 are MNHEY and SVGEGT. This CDR3 contains 15 residues.